Each of the 22 T cell receptor beta chains below was sequenced from the same sample in a study of T cell responses to AZD1222 COVID-19 vaccine. Measured with immunoSEQ multiplex PCR; TCRdb has only the in-frame clones, and not every one. The table shows 54,000 or so clones, with approximately 80% occurring only once. The specimen comprised peripheral blood, sampled 28 days after the second AZD1222 dose. These receptors came from an adult who received the AZD1222 COVID-19 vaccine.

Only a few counts were recorded for this clone. The V call is TRBV10-3, the J call TRBJ1-3; 7 nucleotides match TRBD1. The CDR3 loop spans 13 amino acids. Germline V gives CDR1 ENHRY, CDR2 SYGVKD. The J segment lost 0 bases and the V segment lost 9 bases, leaving 2 bases of the junction unmatched. The CDR3 region is CAIRQGSGNTIYF. In DNA, the CDR3 is TGTGCCATTCGACAGGGCTCTGGAAACACCATATATTTT.

This clone turned up a few times. The sample carries other DNA sequences with the same CDR3. V gene TRBV12-3 or TRBV12-4 combines with J gene TRBJ1-3; D remains unclear. The CDR3 covers 13 residues. V gave up 3 bases and J gave up 4 bases, with 7 bases separating them. The CDR3 region has the DNA TGTGCCAGCAGTTTGAGGCAGGGAAACACCATATATTTT. It translates to CASSLRQGNTIYF.

This sequence joins TRBV28 and TRBJ2-1; D gene ambiguous. V gave up 8 bases and J gave up 6 bases, with 14 bases separating them. The length of the CDR3 is 13 residues. Germline CDR1 MDHEN, CDR2 SYDVKM. The CDR3 loop reads CASCREGCNEQFF. The CDR3 DNA reads as TGTGCCAGCTGTAGGGAAGGTTGCAATGAGCAGTTCTTC.

This chain links TRBV5-1 with TRBJ2-2; 7 bases are a match to TRBD2. The CDR3 spans 15 residues. V lost 1 base, J lost 6 bases, and 6 bases stayed unmatched. Germline V gives CDR1 SGHRS, CDR2 YFSETQ. CDR3 sequence (DNA): TGCGCCAGCAGCTTGAAGACTAGCTCCTCCGGGGAGCTGTTTTTT. This sequence encodes CASSLKTSSSGELFF. Filled out from reference TRBV5-1 and TRBJ2-2, the complete variable domain reads KAGVTQTPRYLIKTRGQQVTLSCSPISGHRSVSWYQQTPGQGLQFLFEYFSETQRNKGNFPGRFSGRQFSNSRSEMNVSTLELGDSALYLCASSLKTSSSGELFFGEGSRLTVL.

The V call is TRBV2, the J call TRBJ2-7; 8 nucleotides agree with TRBD1. CDR1 and CDR2 from the germline V gene are SNHLY and FYNNEI. CDR3 length equals 12 residues. In nucleotides, the CDR3 is TGTGCGACGGCAGGGGGCATGAACGAGCAGTACGTC. Amino acids: CATAGGMNEQYV.

This clone has a single count. The chain combines TRBV24-1 with TRBJ2-2; D possibly corresponds to TRBD1 (5 bases). Germline assignment: CDR1 KGHDR and CDR2 SFDVKD. The CDR3 has 16 amino acids. V lost 0 bases, J lost 5 bases, and 12 bases lay in between. CDR3 nucleotide sequence: TGTGCCACCAGTGATTTGGGACATGGGCGGACCGGGGAGCTGTTTTTT. Residues: CATSDLGHGRTGELFF.

The J gene is TRBJ2-1, the V gene TRBV18, with unresolved D. V lost 3 bases, J lost 9 bases, and 15 bases lay in between. Germline V gene data show CDR1 as KGHSH and CDR2 as LQKENI. This CDR3 is 14 amino acids long. The CDR3 spells CASSPLVFLGEQFF. In DNA, the CDR3 is TGTGCCAGCTCACCTCTTGTATTCCTGGGTGAGCAGTTCTTC. The variable domain in full, completed from reference TRBV18 and TRBJ2-1, reads NAGVMQNPRHLVRRRGQEARLRCSPMKGHSHVYWYRQLPEEGLKFMVYLQKENIIDESGMPKERFSAEFPKEGPSILRIQQVVRGDSAAYFCASSPLVFLGEQFFGPGTRLTVL.

The chain joins TRBV6-1 to TRBJ1-5, with D possibly matching TRBD1 (5 bases). Germline V gene data show CDR1 as MNHNS and CDR2 as SASEGT. Trimming cost V 0 bases and J 5 bases, with 11 bases left between them. The CDR3 is made up of 15 amino acids. The CDR3 DNA is TGTGCCAGCAGTGAAGCGTTGGGGGTTCATCAGCCCCAGCATTTT. Translation: CASSEALGVHQPQHF.

This chain's CDR3 is CASSPGRGGLRDTQYF. The DNA of the CDR3 is TGTGCCAGCAGCCCCGGGCGGGGGGGCCTTAGAGATACGCAGTATTTT. The chain carries TRBV7-6 and TRBJ2-3, with 9 positions matching TRBD2. This CDR3 is built from 16 residues. The V and J ends lost 5 bases and 5 bases, in that order; junction bases with no gene match: 11. The germline CDR1 and CDR2 sequences are SGHVS and FNYEAQ.

Remarks on this clone: Germline and junction disagree at one end, which may indicate a read error. This chain joins TRBV6-5 and TRBJ2-3; possibly TRBD1 for D (5 bases). From germline, CDR1 is MNHEY and CDR2 SVGAGI. The CDR3 is 15 residues long. CDR3 in DNA: TGTGCCAGCAGTCACTCCTCTATTGCAGGGCCCCAGCAGTATTTT. Translation: CASSHSSIAGPQQYF.

This clone was picked up a small number of times. The chain employs TRBV9 and TRBJ1-4; D may be TRBD1 (5 bases). Germline CDR1 reads SGDLS; CDR2 reads YYNGEE. Trimming pared 0 bases from V and 5 bases from J, leaving 14 bases between. The CDR3 sequence is 16 residues long. This chain's CDR3 is CASSVGNGAGNEKLFF. The CDR3 nucleotides are TGTGCCAGCAGCGTAGGTAATGGGGCAGGAAATGAAAAACTGTTTTTT.

The chain is built from TRBV6-2 or TRBV6-3 and TRBJ2-7; D gene unclear. Germline V gives CDR1 MNHEY, CDR2 SVGEGT. With 6 bases removed from V and 0 bases from J, the gap between germline ends came to 12 bases. There are 14 residues in the CDR3. CDR3 DNA: TGTGCCAGCAGCTCTGGTCAGAGCTCCTACGAGCAGTACGTC. Translation: CASSSGQSSYEQYV.

This rearrangement joins TRBV30 to TRBJ1-2, with 7 bases matching TRBD1. V was clipped by 2 bases and J by 0 bases; unmatched bases: 3. The CDR3 has 14 amino acids. From germline, CDR1 is GTSNPN and CDR2 SVGIG (reference sequence). DNA for the CDR3: TGTGCCTGGAGTCCAGGGGGAACTAACTATGGCTACACCTTC. Translation gives CAWSPGGTNYGYTF.

V is TRBV16 and J is TRBJ1-2, with D perhaps matching TRBD1 (6 bases). The germline CDR1 and CDR2 sequences are KGHSY and FQNENV. V was pared by 2 bases and J by 2 bases, with 6 bases between. The CDR3 length is 13 residues. The CDR3 DNA is TGTGCCAGCAGCCAAGACAGGAACTATGGCTACACCTTC. Its translation is CASSQDRNYGYTF.

This clone was detected a few times. V gene TRBV7-8 combines with J gene TRBJ1-3; the D gene is possibly TRBD1 (5 bases). The CDR3 runs to 16 residues. CDR1 and CDR2 (germline): SGHVS, FQNEAQ. V was shortened by 4 bases and J by 11 bases, with 24 bases between the two germline ends. Here the CDR3 reads CASSSAKGPKGRAIYF. The DNA for the CDR3 is TGTGCCAGCAGCTCGGCTAAAGGTCCCAAGGGGAGGGCCATATATTTT.

This clone came up once. This chain links TRBV7-3 with TRBJ2-6; no firm D call. Trimming took 5 bases from V and 3 from J, leaving 11 bases between them. The CDR3 extends over 15 amino acids. Germline CDR1 SGHTA, CDR2 FQGTGA. CDR3 sequence reads: CASSAVSHGANVLTF. For the CDR3, the DNA is TGTGCCAGCAGCGCCGTCTCGCATGGGGCCAACGTCCTGACTTTC.

This chain links TRBV10-3 with TRBJ1-6, with 9 bases lining up with TRBD1. Germline V gene data show CDR1 as ENHRY and CDR2 as SYGVKD. This CDR3 contains 15 residues. Trimming removed 2 bases from V and 6 bases from J; junction bases left unmatched: 2. CDR3 sequence reads: CAISEGQGINSPLHF. The CDR3 nucleotides are TGTGCCATCAGTGAGGGACAGGGGATTAATTCACCCCTCCACTTT.

This chain joins TRBV9 and TRBJ2-1, with TRBD2 matching over 14 bases. The CDR3 extends over 17 amino acids. Germline loops: CDR1 SGDLS, CDR2 YYNGEE. V was clipped by 4 bases and J by 5 bases; unmatched bases: 8. CDR3 nucleotide sequence: TGTGCCAGCAGCTACAGACTAGCGGGAGGGAGAAACAATGAGCAGTTCTTC. Residues: CASSYRLAGGRNNEQFF.

The genes are TRBV9 and TRBJ1-3, with a tentative D call TRBD1 (5 bases). V lost 4 bases and J lost 3, with 17 bases in between. The CDR3 extends over 16 amino acids. CDR1 is SGDLS, CDR2 YYNGEE, per germline. The DNA of the CDR3 is TGTGCCAGCAGCACGTCGACAGTTAGTAGTGGAAACACCATATATTTT. It yields the protein CASSTSTVSSGNTIYF.

The chain employs TRBV6-2 or TRBV6-3 and TRBJ2-1, with 12 bases fitting TRBD2. V lost 2 bases to trimming and J lost 8 bases; unmatched junction nucleotides: 10. CDR3 length: 17 amino acids. Germline V gene data show CDR1 as MNHEY and CDR2 as SVGEGT. The CDR3 DNA is TGTGCCAGCAGTTACACCCTACTAGCGGGAGGAGGCGATGAGCAGTTCTTC. Encoded protein: CASSYTLLAGGGDEQFF.

The gene calls are TRBV6-2 or TRBV6-3 and TRBJ1-5; D might be TRBD1 (5 bases). Germline V CDR1 and CDR2: MNHEY, SVGEGT. This CDR3 is built from 16 residues. The V end lost 5 bases, the J end lost 8 bases, and 22 bases lay between the germline ends. The CDR3 is CASSRKLDTPGKPQHF. The CDR3 nucleotides are TGTGCCAGCAGTCGCAAATTGGACACTCCAGGGAAGCCCCAGCATTTT.

V gene TRBV5-5 combines with J gene TRBJ1-1, with TRBD1 identical over 9 bases. Germline CDR1 SGHKS, CDR2 YYEKEE (reference sequence). J lost 2 bases, V lost 4 bases, and 6 bases had no gene match. The CDR3 has 15 residues. Here the CDR3 DNA reads TGTGCCAGCAGCGTTCGGGACAGGGTAAACACTGAAGCTTTCTTT. This gives the protein CASSVRDRVNTEAFF.